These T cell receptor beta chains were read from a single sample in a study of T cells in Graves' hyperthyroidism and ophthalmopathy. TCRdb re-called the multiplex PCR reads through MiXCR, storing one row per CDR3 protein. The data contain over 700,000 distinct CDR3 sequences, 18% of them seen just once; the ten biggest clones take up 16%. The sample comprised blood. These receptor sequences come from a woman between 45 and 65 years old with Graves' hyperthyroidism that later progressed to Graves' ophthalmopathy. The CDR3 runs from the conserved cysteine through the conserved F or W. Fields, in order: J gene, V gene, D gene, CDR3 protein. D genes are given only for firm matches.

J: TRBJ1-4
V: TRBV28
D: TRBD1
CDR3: CASSPPLDRVKLFF

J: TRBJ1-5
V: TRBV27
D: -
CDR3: CASSYQGSGQPQHF

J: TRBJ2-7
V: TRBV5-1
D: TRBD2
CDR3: CASSSGLAGTINEQYF

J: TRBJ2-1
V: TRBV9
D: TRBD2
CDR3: CASSVSGLAGVSSYNEQFF

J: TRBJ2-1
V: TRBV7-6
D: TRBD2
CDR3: CASSLDLLRGGTNEQFF

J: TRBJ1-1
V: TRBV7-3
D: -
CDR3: CASSLMGGNTEAFF

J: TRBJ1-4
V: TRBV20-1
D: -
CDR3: CSGSATNEKLFF

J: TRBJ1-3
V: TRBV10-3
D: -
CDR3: CAISQGIGNTIYF

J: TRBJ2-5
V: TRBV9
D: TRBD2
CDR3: CASSVDQRGDETQYF

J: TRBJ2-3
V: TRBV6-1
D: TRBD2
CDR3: CASSIAGGTDTQYF

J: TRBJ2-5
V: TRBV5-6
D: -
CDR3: CASTIPGGAETQYF

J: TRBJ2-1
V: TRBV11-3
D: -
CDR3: CASSLSGINEQFF

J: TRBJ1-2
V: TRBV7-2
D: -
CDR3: CASSNPLEGYTF

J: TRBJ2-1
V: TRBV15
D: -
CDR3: CATSIVGGYNEQFF

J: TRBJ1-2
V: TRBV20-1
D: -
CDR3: CSALRTDIYGHTF

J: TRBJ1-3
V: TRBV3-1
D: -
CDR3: CASSPSGVSGNTIYF

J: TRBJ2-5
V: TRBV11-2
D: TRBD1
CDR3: CASGGQGLETQYF

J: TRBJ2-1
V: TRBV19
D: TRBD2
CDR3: CASSTSGGMVYEQFF